These 20 T cell receptor beta chains share one sample of origin, sequenced in a study of OX40 agonist ivuxolimab in advanced cancers. The assay was immunoSEQ multiplex PCR, and TCRdb's table has in-frame clones only and misses some. In the table there are about 61,000 clones, roughly 84% of which are singletons. The sample consisted of CD4+ or CD8+ T cells sorted from blood, taken in a trial of the OX40 agonist ivuxolimab. The receptor set was obtained from an adult with an advanced solid tumor such as melanoma, head and neck, liver or kidney cancer.

This sequence joins TRBV10-3 and TRBJ2-1; D not resolved. V lost 10 bases to trimming and J lost 0 bases, with 13 bases between them. The V gene's germline CDR1 is ENHRY and CDR2 SYGVKD. The CDR3 totals 14 residues. The CDR3 region is CATREWSSYNEQFF. The CDR3 DNA is TGTGCCACCCGCGAATGGAGCTCCTACAATGAGCAGTTCTTC.

The chain uses TRBV10-3 and TRBJ2-7; D might be TRBD1 or TRBD2, each matching 7 bases. The CDR3 has 13 residues. Germline CDR1 ENHRY, CDR2 SYGVKD. Trimming stripped 10 bases from V and 0 bases from J, with 13 bases between. The CDR3 DNA reads TGTGCCACCAGGGGGGGGGCCTCCTACGAGCAGTACTTC. It yields the protein CATRGGASYEQYF.

V is TRBV19 and J is TRBJ2-2; maybe TRBD1 (5 bases). Germline loops: CDR1 LNHDA, CDR2 SQIVND (reference sequence). With 3 bases removed from V and 3 bases from J, the gap between germline ends came to 8 bases. The CDR3 has 14 amino acids. The CDR3 nucleotides are TGTGCCAGTAGTATTATAGGGGACACCGGGGAGCTGTTTTTT. Protein product: CASSIIGDTGELFF. Supplemented by reference TRBV19 and TRBJ2-2, the full variable domain reads DGGITQSPKYLFRKEGQNVTLSCEQNLNHDAMYWYRQDPGQGLRLIYYSQIVNDFQKGDIAEGYSVSREKKESFPLTVTSAQKNPTAFYLCASSIIGDTGELFFGEGSRLTVL.

The chain recombines TRBV4-3 with TRBJ1-1; TRBD1 agrees at 10 bases. Losses at the gene ends were 4 bases for V and 5 bases for J; bases not matched to a gene: 10. Germline loops: CDR1 LGHNA, CDR2 YSLEER. The CDR3 runs 16 residues. CDR3 nucleotide sequence: TGCGCCAGCAGCCTGGCCGGGACAGGGGTGGGGACTGAAGCTTTCTTT. Translation gives CASSLAGTGVGTEAFF.

This chain joins TRBV7-3 and TRBJ2-7; 9 bases align to TRBD1. The germline V gene has CDR1 SGHTA and CDR2 FQGTGA. Losses at the gene ends were 5 bases for V and 3 bases for J; bases not matched to a gene: 8. CDR3 length equals 15 residues. The CDR3, as DNA: TGTGCCAGCAGCGTTACAGGGGGCGAGGACTACGAGCAGTACTTC. It yields the protein CASSVTGGEDYEQYF.

This clone is labeled medium-sized. J is TRBJ2-7 and V is TRBV19, with 8 bases identical to TRBD2. Germline CDR1 reads LNHDA; CDR2 reads SQIVND (reference sequence). The CDR3 is 15 residues long. The J segment lost 4 bases and the V segment lost 6 bases, leaving 11 bases of the junction unmatched. In DNA form, the CDR3 reads TGTGCCAGTAGCCCTGTAGCGGGAAACGATTACGAGCAGTACTTC. Translated, it gives CASSPVAGNDYEQYF. The entire variable domain, with the rest obtained from reference TRBV19 and TRBJ2-7, is as follows: DGGITQSPKYLFRKEGQNVTLSCEQNLNHDAMYWYRQDPGQGLRLIYYSQIVNDFQKGDIAEGYSVSREKKESFPLTVTSAQKNPTAFYLCASSPVAGNDYEQYFGPGTRLTVT.

The rearrangement uses TRBV2 and TRBJ2-3; 8 nucleotides match TRBD1. CDR1 and CDR2 (germline): SNHLY, FYNNEI. V was pared by 7 bases and J by 0 bases, with 12 bases of the junction left unmatched. This CDR3 region has 17 residues. CDR3 nucleotides: TGTGCCAGCATGGAGCCGAACAGGGGGTCTAGCACAGATACGCAGTATTTT. Protein sequence: CASMEPNRGSSTDTQYF. Based on the CDR3 plus reference TRBV2 and TRBJ2-3, the full variable domain is EPEVTQTPSHQVTQMGQEVILRCVPISNHLYFYWYRQILGQKVEFLVSFYNNEISEKSEIFDDQFSVERPDGSNFTLKIRSTKLEDSAMYFCASMEPNRGSSTDTQYFGPGTRLTVL.

This chain uses TRBV21-1 with TRBJ2-7; TRBD2, the table's D call, lacks a check against the DNA. TRBV21-1 is a listed pseudogene. CDR3 length: 14 residues. CDR3 bases: TGTGCCAGCAGCAAACCCCCCCCGAGGTACGAGCAGTACTTC. Translating it yields CASSKPPPRYEQYF.

V and J are TRBV28 and TRBJ2-7, with D uncertain. CDR1 is MDHEN and CDR2 is SYDVKM in the germline V gene. Trimming shortened V by 5 bases and J by 0 bases, and 8 bases separated the two germline ends. This CDR3 is 13 amino acids long. The CDR3 bases are TGTGCCAGCAGTAATCCTAGCTCCTACGAGCAGTACTTC. Protein product: CASSNPSSYEQYF.

The chain recombines TRBV27 with TRBJ2-2; 9 bases match TRBD1. The germline gives CDR1 MNHEY, CDR2 SMNVEV (reference sequence). This CDR3 spans 15 amino acids. Germline trimming cut 7 bases from V and 9 bases from J; bases unmatched to any gene: 12. CDR3 amino acids: CASTLEGTGLRELFF. As DNA, the CDR3 is TGTGCCAGCACCCTAGAGGGGACAGGGCTTCGGGAGCTGTTTTTT.

The CDR3 loop reads CASSRGEGQGWTGKTQYF. CDR3 coding DNA: TGTGCCAGCAGCCGAGGGGAGGGACAGGGTTGGACCGGAAAGACCCAGTACTTC. The chain has TRBV28 and TRBJ2-5, with TRBD1 identical over 9 bases. This CDR3 contains 18 residues. V lost 6 bases and J lost 6; bases outside the gene matches: 20. CDR1 MDHEN and CDR2 SYDVKM come from the germline V gene.

V gene TRBV4-1 combines with J gene TRBJ1-5; D call uncertain. The CDR3 covers 14 residues. In germline, CDR1 is MGHRA, CDR2 YSYEKL. V lost 3 bases, J lost 7 bases, and 13 bases lay in between. In nucleotides, the CDR3 is TGCGCCAGCAGCCAGATCCCGGTCGGACAGCCCCAGCATTTT. Protein: CASSQIPVGQPQHF.

As concerns this clone: The sample contains more than one DNA sequence encoding this CDR3. The chain has TRBV5-4 and TRBJ2-1; 7 bases agree with TRBD2. The CDR3 is 14 residues long. The germline V gene has CDR1 SGHNT and CDR2 YYREEE (reference sequence). V shed 0 bases and J 3 bases; nucleotides not matched to a gene: 0. In nucleotides, the CDR3 is TGTGCCAGCAGCTTGGGCGGGAGCTACAATGAGCAGTTCTTC. Its protein is CASSLGGSYNEQFF.

This chain connects TRBV10-1 to TRBJ1-5, with TRBD1 as a possible D gene (5 bases). Trimming pared 3 bases from V and 6 bases from J, leaving 15 bases between. This CDR3 has 15 residues. CDR1 is WNHNN and CDR2 is SYGVQD in the germline V gene (reference sequence). The CDR3 coding sequence is TGCGCCAGCAGTGATTCAGGGAGCGGTACTCAGCCCCAGCATTTT. Translation: CASSDSGSGTQPQHF.

This clone was seen only a few times. This chain uses TRBV10-3 with TRBJ2-1; TRBD2 matches at 13 bases. J was trimmed by 6 bases and V by 6 bases; bases with no gene match: 5. The CDR3 consists of 15 residues. Germline CDR1 ENHRY, CDR2 SYGVKD. CDR3 residues: CAIRTTSGRANEQFF. The CDR3 bases are TGTGCCATCAGAACTACTAGCGGGAGGGCCAATGAGCAGTTCTTC.

The rearrangement joins TRBV6-4 to TRBJ2-3, with a weak D call TRBD1 (5 bases). V lost 6 bases, J lost 2 bases, and 12 bases lay in between. The CDR3 spans 14 residues. Germline CDR1 is MRHNA and CDR2 is SNTAGT. This chain's CDR3 is CASSPDRYTDTQYF. Here the CDR3 DNA reads TGTGCCAGCAGCCCTGACAGATACACAGATACGCAGTATTTT.

J is TRBJ2-3 and V is TRBV9, with TRBD2 matching over 7 bases. The trim removed 2 bases at V and 1 base at J, leaving 1 base unmatched. Germline V gene sequence: CDR1 SGDLS, CDR2 YYNGEE. The CDR3 covers 14 residues. CDR3 nucleotide sequence: TGTGCCAGCAGCGTGCTAGCGGGCACAGATACGCAGTATTTT. Amino acid sequence: CASSVLAGTDTQYF.

This clone appeared once. The CDR3 protein is CASSPSGTGYPGDTQYF. In DNA form, the CDR3 reads TGCGCCAGCAGCCCATCCGGGACAGGGTACCCGGGAGATACGCAGTATTTT. This chain links TRBV5-1 with TRBJ2-3; 9 nucleotides align to TRBD1. The CDR3 is 17 residues long. CDR1 is SGHRS and CDR2 is YFSETQ in the germline V gene. The junction had 14 bases not matched to a gene; V was cut back by 4 bases and J by 5 bases.

The V and J genes are TRBV11-1 and TRBJ2-1; D is ambiguous. The ends were cut back, 1 base at V and 6 bases at J, with 13 bases in the middle. This CDR3 contains 15 residues. Germline-derived CDR1 and CDR2 are SGHAT and FQDESV (reference sequence). This CDR3 reads CASSLGRSSGNEQFF. Written as DNA, the CDR3 is TGTGCCAGCAGCTTAGGCAGGTCCTCGGGCAATGAGCAGTTCTTC.

This clone was detected once. This chain links TRBV25-1 with TRBJ1-2; no clear D gene. The CDR3 length is 14 residues. Germline V CDR1 and CDR2: MGHDK, SYGVNS. The V and J ends lost 2 bases and 5 bases respectively, with 12 bases between them. Here the CDR3 DNA reads TGTGCCAGCAGTGAAGGGATTCGGGCTTATGGCTACACCTTC. Protein: CASSEGIRAYGYTF.